This T cell receptor (beta chain) stems from a study of read filtering for tumor transcriptome and immune sequencing. At the level of the study: Revised staging placed roughly 8 patients in R-ISS I, 15 to 20 in II, over 5 in III.

Study-wide results and limits: Sorted CD138-negative bone marrow cells were not purified T cells. In IR-seq, single-read clonotypes were roughly 80% of clonotypes but roughly 3.5% of reads. Correlation between methods rose after single-read clonotypes were removed.

CDR1 is MDHEN, CDR2 SYDVKM, per germline. CDR3 length: 16 residues. Molecular barcoded adaptors covering alpha/delta and beta/gamma chains were used on 400 to 450 ng RNA. Via MiXCR, TCRdb re-called the reads, giving one row per CDR3 protein. The sample lists about 5,200 distinct CDR3 sequences; about 20% were seen once. Concerning this clonotype: The antigen is unknown. Since no conserved phenylalanine or tryptophan closes the CDR3, a read error is the likely cause.

Sequencing was carried out using a population of CD138-negative cells sorted from bone marrow. The chain carries TRBV28 and TRBJ2-1; 14 nucleotides agree with TRBD2. The receptor was isolated from a donor at least 40 years old with multiple myeloma. The CDR3 DNA sequence: TGTGCCAGCATCCCCACTAGGGGACTAGCGGGAGATGATCAGTTCTCC. Encoded protein: CASIPTRGLAGDDQFS.